This T cell receptor beta chain was captured by sequencing in a study of cytomegalovirus exposure and HLA in healthy donors. The PCR contained 60 Vbeta and 13 Jbeta primers. This table comes from immunoSEQ multiplex PCR, and its TCRdb copy is limited to in-frame clones, with some not included. The sample shows 120,000 or so clones, about three quarters of them seen only once. Trimming cost V 8 bases and J 4 bases, with 11 bases left between them. The germline V gene encodes CDR1 MNHEY and CDR2 SVGAGI. This CDR3 is 13 amino acids long. The clonotype comes from a woman in her sixties or seventies in good health and CMV-seropositive. Sample: PBMCs. The chain recombines TRBV6-5 with TRBJ2-2; D possibly corresponds to TRBD1 (5 bases). The CDR3 sequence: CASFFQGTGELFF. The DNA of the CDR3 is TGTGCCAGCTTTTTTCAGGGCACCGGGGAGCTGTTTTTT.